Sequencing of this T cell receptor (beta chain) was carried out in a study of shared clonotypes between healthy human individuals. The CDR3 extends over 17 amino acids. Trimming cost V 0 bases and J 3 bases, with 19 bases left between them. From germline, CDR1 is SGHRS and CDR2 YFSETQ. The protocol was immunoSEQ multiplex PCR, while the TCRdb copy is restricted to in-frame clones and leaves out a portion. The sample consists of 1,400,000 or so clones, approximately 98.5% of them appearing once. The chain has TRBV5-1 and TRBJ2-7; D possibly corresponds to TRBD2 (6 bases). The sample comprised naive CD4+ T cells sorted from blood. Subset here: CD45RA+ positively selected. The receptor's source is a man aged 25 to 45 in good health. The CDR3 region is CASSLGAGSLGYYEQYF. DNA for the CDR3: TGCGCCAGCAGCTTGGGGGCGGGGTCGTTAGGGTACTACGAGCAGTACTTC.